This entry lists 2 T cell receptor beta chains sequenced from one sample in a study of cytomegalovirus exposure and HLA in healthy donors. Both 60 Vbeta primers and 13 Jbeta primers went into the PCR. This table comes from immunoSEQ multiplex PCR, and its TCRdb copy is limited to in-frame clones, with some not included. The table lists around 100,000 clones, roughly 70% of them singletons. Sequenced sample: PBMCs. The receptor source for this set is a woman aged 40 to 55 in good health and CMV-seropositive.

This clone has a handful of counts. The V and J genes are TRBV5-1 and TRBJ1-4; tentatively, D is TRBD1 (6 bases). This CDR3 comprises 16 residues. Germline V CDR1 and CDR2: SGHRS, YFSETQ. Trimming removed 6 bases at V and 7 bases at J, with 22 bases between. The CDR3, as DNA: TGCGCCAGCAAATCGAGGGGGGGGGCGCACCGTGAAAAACTGTTTTTT. Protein product: CASKSRGGAHREKLFF.

This clone was picked up one time. This chain uses TRBV27 with TRBJ2-5; D might be TRBD2 (6 bases). Germline values: CDR1 MNHEY, CDR2 SMNVEV (reference sequence). The V end was cut by 5 bases, the J end by 2 bases, with 18 bases between. This CDR3 has 16 residues. CDR3 loop: CASSLRRGTPQETQYF. CDR3 DNA sequence: TGTGCCAGCAGTCTCCGACGCGGGACTCCGCAAGAGACCCAGTACTTC.